The subject of this entry is one TCR beta chain. Its cognate antigen is unknown. This clone may be a read error of a much larger clone one base away. The data belong to a study of T cells in Graves' hyperthyroidism and ophthalmopathy. Across the study: Blood was drawn when the patient was first diagnosed and still untreated.

The CDR3 extends over 14 amino acids. Germline V gene sequence: CDR1 MNHNS, CDR2 SASEGT. The germline V and J ends were trimmed by 6 bases and 4 bases, with 15 bases remaining between them. Exclusions: uncontrolled infection, other autoimmune disease, pregnancy, lactation. More than 8.5 ml of fresh peripheral blood supplied the PBMCs. Whole-study results and caveats: Blood also held most thyroid clonotypes expanded beyond 0.001.

RNA transcripts gave rise to amplified TCR beta CDR3 regions. An initial round of RT-PCR targeting the TCR CDR3 relied on the HTBI primer set. Via MiXCR, TCRdb re-called the multiplex PCR reads, giving one row per CDR3 protein. The data show around 190,000 distinct CDR3 sequences, around a sixth seen once. This rearrangement joins TRBV6-1 to TRBJ1-2; D might be TRBD1 (5 bases). Sequenced input: blood. The receptor was derived from a woman between 45 and 60 years old with Graves' hyperthyroidism. The CDR3 reads CASRTQGASYGYTF. In nucleotides, the CDR3 is TGTGCCAGCAGGACCCAGGGTGCTAGCTATGGCTACACCTTC.